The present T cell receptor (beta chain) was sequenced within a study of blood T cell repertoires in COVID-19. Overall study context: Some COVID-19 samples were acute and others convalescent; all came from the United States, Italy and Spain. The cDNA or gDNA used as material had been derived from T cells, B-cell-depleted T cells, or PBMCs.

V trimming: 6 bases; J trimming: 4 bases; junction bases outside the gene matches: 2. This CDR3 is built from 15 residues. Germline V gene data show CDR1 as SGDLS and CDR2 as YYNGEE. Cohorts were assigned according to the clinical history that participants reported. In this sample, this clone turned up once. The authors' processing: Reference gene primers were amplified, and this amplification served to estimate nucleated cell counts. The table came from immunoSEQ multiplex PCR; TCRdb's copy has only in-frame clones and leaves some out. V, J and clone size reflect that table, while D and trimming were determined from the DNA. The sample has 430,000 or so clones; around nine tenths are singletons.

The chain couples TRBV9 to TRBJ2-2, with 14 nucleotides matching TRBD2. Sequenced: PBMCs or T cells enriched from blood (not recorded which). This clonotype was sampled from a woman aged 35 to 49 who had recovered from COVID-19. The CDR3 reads CASTTSGRATGELFF. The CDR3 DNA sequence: TGTGCCAGCACGACTAGCGGGAGGGCCACCGGGGAGCTGTTTTTT.